This TCR beta chain was sequenced for a study of OX40 agonist ivuxolimab in advanced cancers. Looking at the study overall: Ivuxolimab, an agonist antibody against OX40 (CD134), was given to patients. Three patients got partial responses; one had hepatocellular carcinoma and two had cutaneous melanoma.

Regarding the study as a whole: On average, CD8+ T cells had more expanded clones than CD4+.

V was shortened by 6 bases and J by 5 bases, with 13 bases between the two germline ends. CDR1 is SGHAT, CDR2 FQNNGV, per germline. The CDR3 runs to 14 residues. This clone was seen only a few times. Its antigen is not identified. The table came from immunoSEQ multiplex PCR; TCRdb's copy has only in-frame clones and leaves some out. The table includes about 94,000 clones, around nine tenths detected once. The V call is TRBV11-2, the J call TRBJ1-4, with D possibly being TRBD1 (5 bases). This receptor was taken from an adult with an advanced solid tumor such as melanoma, head and neck, liver or kidney cancer. Sequencing was performed on CD4+ or CD8+ T cells sorted from blood, taken in a trial of the OX40 agonist ivuxolimab. Written as DNA, the CDR3 is TGTGCCAGCAGACCCACGGGGCCCAATGAAAAACTGTTTTTT. It translates to CASRPTGPNEKLFF.